This TCR beta chain was captured by sequencing in a study of blood T cell repertoires in COVID-19. At the level of the study: There were acute and convalescent COVID-19 samples, and they came from the United States, Italy and Spain. The cDNA or gDNA used as material had been derived from T cells, B-cell-depleted T cells, or PBMCs.

The CDR3 extends over 15 amino acids. The ends lost 1 base at V and 9 bases at J; junction bases unmatched: 4. The germline gives CDR1 SGHTA, CDR2 FQGNSA. Source study methods: The authors estimated nucleated cell counts from reference gene primer amplification. Assay: immunoSEQ multiplex PCR; the TCRdb copy retains only in-frame clones and omits some. That table gives V, J and clone size, and the DNA gave D and trimming. The table records about 34,000 clones, more than 75% of them present only once. Sequenced material: peripheral blood. The source of this sequence is a man older than 75 with acute or convalescent COVID-19. The J gene is TRBJ1-6, the V gene TRBV7-2; 9 bases line up with TRBD1. CDR3 coding DNA: TGTGCCAGCAGCTTAGTGGGGGACAGGGTTTCACCCCTCCACTTT. This sequence encodes CASSLVGDRVSPLHF.